Listed here are 8 T cell receptor beta chains from one sample, sequenced in a study of blood T cell repertoires in COVID-19. TCRdb's table, derived via immunoSEQ multiplex PCR, lists solely in-frame clones and lacks some. The sample holds a few hundred thousand clones, around 83% seen once. The sequenced material came from peripheral blood. Every receptor here comes from a man aged 35 to 55 with acute or convalescent COVID-19.

The J gene is TRBJ1-4, the V gene TRBV4-3; 7 nucleotides agree with TRBD1. The germline V gene encodes CDR1 LGHNA and CDR2 YSLEER. The CDR3 is made up of 15 amino acids. Trimming removed 3 bases from V and 2 bases from J; junction bases left unmatched: 3. The CDR3 loop reads CASSQQTGTNEKLFF. As DNA, the CDR3 is TGCGCCAGCAGCCAGCAGACAGGGACTAATGAAAAACTGTTTTTT.

The rearrangement joins TRBV3-1 (or the pseudogene TRBV3-2) to TRBJ1-4; 7 nucleotides match TRBD1. This CDR3 spans 14 amino acids. CDR1 LGHDT and CDR2 YNNKEL come from the germline V gene (reference sequence). V was clipped by 1 base and J by 14 bases; unmatched bases: 10. CDR3 in amino acids: CASSQGTEGATLFF. The CDR3 region has the DNA TGTGCCAGCAGCCAAGGGACAGAGGGGGCCACGCTGTTTTTT.

The rearrangement uses TRBV7-2 and TRBJ2-1; 8 bases are a match to TRBD2. The CDR3 extends over 15 amino acids. After removal of 5 bases from V and 7 bases from J, the junction contained 10 bases not matched to a gene. In germline, CDR1 is SGHTA, CDR2 FQGNSA. The CDR3 sequence: CASSPGTRSRNEQFF. The CDR3 coding sequence is TGTGCCAGCAGCCCCGGGACTAGATCTAGGAATGAGCAGTTCTTC.

To note about this clone: Other DNA variants within this sample encode the same CDR3. The rearrangement uses TRBV7-9 and TRBJ1-4, with a tentative D call TRBD1 (5 bases). Germline lookup yields CDR1 SEHNR and CDR2 FQNEAQ (reference sequence). The CDR3 totals 14 residues. V lost 2 bases to trimming and J lost 2 bases, with 6 bases between them. For the CDR3, the DNA is TGTGCCAGCAGCTTACGGGGGACTAATGAAAAACTGTTTTTT. Translated: CASSLRGTNEKLFF.

V and J are TRBV19 and TRBJ1-1; the D is unclear. Germline V gene sequence: CDR1 LNHDA, CDR2 SQIVND (reference sequence). There are 14 residues in the CDR3. Trimming took off 4 bases at V and 4 bases at J, with 13 bases between the two ends. Here the CDR3 reads CASSNGRLTTEAFF. The CDR3 bases are TGTGCCAGTAGTAATGGCAGGCTGACCACTGAAGCTTTCTTT.

This clone occurred once. The rearrangement links TRBV28 to TRBJ1-2, with TRBD1 identical over 8 bases. J lost 4 bases, V lost 6 bases, and 13 bases had no gene match. This CDR3 contains 16 residues. CDR1 is MDHEN and CDR2 is SYDVKM in the germline V gene. DNA of the CDR3: TGTGCCAGCAGGCTACGACAGGGGATGGGGATCTATGGCTACACCTTC. Protein product: CASRLRQGMGIYGYTF.

This clone was counted once. This sample includes further DNA sequences coding for the same CDR3. The chain couples TRBV2 to TRBJ2-2; 9 bases agree with TRBD1. CDR1 SNHLY and CDR2 FYNNEI come from the germline V gene. J gave up 6 bases and V 4 bases, and 0 bases lay outside the gene matches. The CDR3 spans 13 residues. The CDR3 sequence: CASSGQGAGELFF. DNA of the CDR3: TGTGCCAGCAGTGGACAGGGGGCCGGGGAGCTGTTTTTT.

V is TRBV3-1 (or the pseudogene TRBV3-2) and J is TRBJ1-6, with D possibly TRBD1 on 5 matching bases. Germline loops: CDR1 LGHDT, CDR2 YNNKEL (reference sequence). Trimming left V 3 bases short and J 10 bases short, with 13 bases between. The CDR3 extends over 14 amino acids. The CDR3 sequence: CASSQYDRQSPLHF. The CDR3 nucleotides are TGTGCCAGCAGCCAGTATGACAGACAATCACCCCTCCACTTT.